Shown below are 16 T cell receptor beta chains from a single sample sequenced in a study of identical twins. TCRdb itself ran the 5' RACE reads through MiXCR, one entry per CDR3 protein. Altogether roughly 540,000 distinct CDR3 sequences are present, less than 25% being singletons, with the ten largest covering around 0.91%. This sample also appeared in a second study, on T cells expressing NK-cell markers.

The sequencing sample was made of CD4+ T cells sorted from blood. Source of these receptors: a woman younger than 35 in good health.

The chain is built from TRBV30 and TRBJ2-5, with no clear D. This CDR3 comprises 11 residues. The germline V gene has CDR1 GTSNPN and CDR2 SVGIG (reference sequence). Trimming shortened V by 0 bases and J by 5 bases, and 4 bases separated the two germline ends. CDR3 sequence: CAWSVVETQYF. CDR3 DNA: TGTGCCTGGAGTGTAGTGGAGACCCAGTACTTC.

This clonotype was found many times. V usage is TRBV30 and J usage is TRBJ2-7; TRBD1 is a possible D gene (5 bases). Germline CDR1 and CDR2: GTSNPN and SVGIG (reference sequence). Between the trimmed V and J ends, which lost 4 bases and 0 bases, there was a span of 13 bases. This CDR3 is built from 14 residues. In DNA, the CDR3 is TGTGCCTGGATAAGGGGCGAAAGCTCCTACGAGCAGTACTTC. Encoded protein: CAWIRGESSYEQYF.

This clonotype has more than one count but fewer than ten. The chain has TRBV7-8 and TRBJ2-4; possible D gene TRBD1, 5 bases. The CDR3 length is 14 residues. Between the trimmed V and J ends, which lost 5 bases and 10 bases, there was a span of 18 bases. Germline CDR1 is SGHVS and CDR2 is FQNEAQ. CDR3 sequence: CASSLQGPVGIQYF. The CDR3 DNA is TGTGCCAGCAGCCTCCAGGGCCCGGTGGGGATTCAGTACTTC.

This clonotype was picked up a small number of times. CDR3 bases: TGTGCCACCAGCAGGGGGAGGGATGGGACCCAGTACTTC. This gives the protein CATSRGRDGTQYF. The genes are TRBV15 and TRBJ2-5, with 7 bases identical to TRBD2. V lost 3 bases to trimming and J lost 7 bases; unmatched junction nucleotides: 5. CDR3 length: 13 residues. Germline V CDR1 and CDR2: LNHNV, YYDKDF (reference sequence).

The count of this clonotype is one. This chain links TRBV25-1 with TRBJ2-5; D is possibly TRBD1 (5 bases). From germline, CDR1 is MGHDK and CDR2 SYGVNS. Trimming cost V 0 bases and J 4 bases, with 12 bases left between them. The CDR3 extends over 15 amino acids. CDR3 sequence: CASSEYVRGRETQYF. CDR3 nucleotides: TGTGCCAGCAGTGAATATGTTAGGGGAAGAGAGACCCAGTACTTC.

The sample holds a few counts of this clonotype. This sequence joins TRBV6-5 and TRBJ1-2; D remains unclear. This CDR3 is built from 14 residues. CDR1 is MNHEY, CDR2 SVGAGI, per germline. Trimming took 0 bases from V and 4 from J, leaving 9 bases between them. The CDR3 DNA reads as TGTGCCAGCAGTTACTCGGGCAGAAGCTATGGCTACACCTTC. Residues: CASSYSGRSYGYTF.

This clonotype was seen more than once but under ten times. The chain recombines TRBV6-2 or TRBV6-3 with TRBJ1-1; no firm D call. CDR1 MNHEY and CDR2 SVGEGT come from the germline V gene. Trimming took off 6 bases at V and 1 base at J, with 15 bases between the two ends. The CDR3 is 15 residues long. CDR3 DNA sequence: TGTGCCAGCAGCCGACCCCACAACTGGAACACTGAAGCTTTCTTT. This translates into CASSRPHNWNTEAFF.

J is TRBJ2-7 and V is TRBV14; no clear D gene. Trimming removed 2 bases from V and 5 bases from J, with 4 bases in between. The length of the CDR3 is 11 residues. Germline lookup yields CDR1 SGHDN and CDR2 FVKESK. In DNA form, the CDR3 reads TGTGCCAGCAGCCAACGTCACGAGCAGTACTTC. The encoded protein is CASSQRHEQYF.

This clonotype was observed at least ten times. This chain joins TRBV20-1 and TRBJ1-1; weak D call: TRBD1 (6 bases). In germline, CDR1 is DFQATT, CDR2 SNEGSKA (reference sequence). The length of the CDR3 is 14 residues. V was clipped by 5 bases and J by 1 base, with 14 bases between them. The CDR3 nucleotides read TGCAGTGCTGGGCAGGGGTCGCGGAACACTGAAGCTTTCTTT. Translation: CSAGQGSRNTEAFF.

V is TRBV10-3 and J is TRBJ1-2; D not certain. Germline V gene sequence: CDR1 ENHRY, CDR2 SYGVKD. V lost 6 bases and J lost 4, with 12 bases in between. The CDR3 has 13 amino acids. The CDR3 region is CAIRSTRSYGYTF. For the CDR3, the DNA is TGTGCCATCAGGTCGACACGTTCCTATGGCTACACCTTC.

This clonotype has a handful of counts. The chain joins TRBV20-1 to TRBJ1-2; D not resolved. CDR1 is DFQATT, CDR2 SNEGSKA, per germline (reference sequence). The ends were cut back, 2 bases at V and 4 bases at J, with 8 bases in the middle. The CDR3 has 12 residues. CDR3 loop: CSARPGAYGYTF. In nucleotides, the CDR3 is TGCAGTGCTAGACCGGGCGCCTATGGCTACACCTTC.

This clonotype turned up a few times. The chain combines TRBV10-3 with TRBJ1-6; unclear D gene. In germline, CDR1 is ENHRY, CDR2 SYGVKD. Trimming pared 5 bases from V and 8 bases from J, leaving 7 bases between. This CDR3 spans 12 amino acids. The CDR3 region has the DNA TGTGCCATCAGTTTGGGCGATTCACCCCTCCACTTT. Residues: CAISLGDSPLHF.

CDR3 amino acids: CASSQRGGITDTQYF. CDR3 DNA sequence: TGCGCCAGCAGCCAGCGGGGGGGAATCACAGATACGCAGTATTTT. This sequence joins TRBV4-3 and TRBJ2-3; 9 bases are a match to TRBD2. The CDR3 has 15 residues. J lost 2 bases, V lost 3 bases, and 3 bases had no gene match. The V gene's germline CDR1 is LGHNA and CDR2 YSLEER.

V and J are TRBV5-1 and TRBJ2-2, with a tentative D call TRBD2 (5 bases). The ends were cut back, 0 bases at V and 5 bases at J, with 8 bases in the middle. The germline V gene has CDR1 SGHRS and CDR2 YFSETQ. The CDR3 consists of 14 residues. CDR3 in amino acids: CASSLDTGTGELFF. The CDR3 DNA reads as TGCGCCAGCAGCTTGGACACGGGGACCGGGGAGCTGTTTTTT.

Worth noting for this clonotype: Possible read error: a much larger clone is one base away. The chain combines TRBV7-2 with TRBJ2-7; possible D gene TRBD2, 7 bases. Germline V lookup: CDR1 SGHTA, CDR2 FQGNSA. V was cut by 6 bases and J by 1 base, with 19 bases left in between. This CDR3 is built from 16 residues. The DNA for the CDR3 is TGTGCCAGCAGGAGAGCGGCAAGGGGGGGATCCTACGAGCAGTACTTC. This codes for CASRRAARGGSYEQYF.

The chain carries TRBV5-1 and TRBJ2-2; TRBD2 matches at 10 bases. Germline V gives CDR1 SGHRS, CDR2 YFSETQ. J gave up 0 bases and V 2 bases, and 4 bases lay outside the gene matches. The CDR3 covers 17 residues. In DNA, the CDR3 is TGCGCCAGCAGCTTTACTAGCGGGACTCCGAACACCGGGGAGCTGTTTTTT. The encoded protein is CASSFTSGTPNTGELFF.